This entry features one T cell receptor beta chain sequence. Primers included in the PCR were 60 Vbeta and 13 Jbeta primers. Sequenced by immunoSEQ multiplex PCR; TCRdb stores in-frame clones only, minus some. The table lists 150,000 to 200,000 clones, about 64% of them singletons. This specimen belongs to a study of cytomegalovirus exposure and HLA in healthy donors. This CDR3 is built from 15 residues. Germline values: CDR1 MNHEY, CDR2 SMNVEV (reference sequence). Trimming stripped 1 base from V and 3 bases from J, with 11 bases between. The chain joins TRBV27 to TRBJ2-3; possible D gene TRBD1, 6 bases. Sequenced material: PBMCs. The TCR sequence derives from a man between 50 and 59 years old in good health and CMV-seronegative. The DNA for the CDR3 is TGTGCCAGCAGTTTATACAGGGAAGGGACAGATACGCAGTATTTT. Protein product: CASSLYREGTDTQYF.